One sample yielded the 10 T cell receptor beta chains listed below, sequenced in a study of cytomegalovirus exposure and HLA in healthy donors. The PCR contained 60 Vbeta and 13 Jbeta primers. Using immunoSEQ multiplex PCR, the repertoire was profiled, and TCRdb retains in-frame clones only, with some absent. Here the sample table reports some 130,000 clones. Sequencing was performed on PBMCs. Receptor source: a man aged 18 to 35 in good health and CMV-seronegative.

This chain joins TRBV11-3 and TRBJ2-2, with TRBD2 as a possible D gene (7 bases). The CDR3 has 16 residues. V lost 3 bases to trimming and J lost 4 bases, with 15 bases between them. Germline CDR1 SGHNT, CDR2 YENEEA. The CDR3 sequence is CASSFAGAMGTGELFF. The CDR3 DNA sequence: TGTGCCAGCAGCTTTGCGGGGGCGATGGGCACCGGGGAGCTGTTTTTT.

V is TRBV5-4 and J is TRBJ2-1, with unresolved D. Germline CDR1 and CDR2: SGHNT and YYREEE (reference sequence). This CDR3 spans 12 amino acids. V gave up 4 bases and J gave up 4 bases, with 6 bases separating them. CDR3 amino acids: CASSPEYNEQFF. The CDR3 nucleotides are TGTGCCAGCAGCCCGGAGTACAATGAGCAGTTCTTC.

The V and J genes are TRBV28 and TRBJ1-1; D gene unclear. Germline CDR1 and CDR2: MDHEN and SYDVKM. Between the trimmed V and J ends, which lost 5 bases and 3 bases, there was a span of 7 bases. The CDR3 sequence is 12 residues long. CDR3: CASSQLYTEAFF. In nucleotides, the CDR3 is TGTGCCAGCAGTCAATTGTACACTGAAGCTTTCTTT.

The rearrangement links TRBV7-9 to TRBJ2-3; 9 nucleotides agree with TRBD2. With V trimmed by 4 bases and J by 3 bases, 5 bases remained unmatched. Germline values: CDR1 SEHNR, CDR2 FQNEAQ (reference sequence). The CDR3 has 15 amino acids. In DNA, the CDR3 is TGTGCCAGCAGCTACCCGGGACTAGCAACAGATACGCAGTATTTT. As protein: CASSYPGLATDTQYF.

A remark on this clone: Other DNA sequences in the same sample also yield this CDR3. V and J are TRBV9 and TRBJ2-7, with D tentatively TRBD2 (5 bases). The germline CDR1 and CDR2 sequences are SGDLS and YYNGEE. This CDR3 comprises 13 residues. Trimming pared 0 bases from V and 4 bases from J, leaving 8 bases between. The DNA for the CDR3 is TGTGCCAGCAGCGTAGCTGGGGAGTACGAGCAGTACTTC. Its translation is CASSVAGEYEQYF.

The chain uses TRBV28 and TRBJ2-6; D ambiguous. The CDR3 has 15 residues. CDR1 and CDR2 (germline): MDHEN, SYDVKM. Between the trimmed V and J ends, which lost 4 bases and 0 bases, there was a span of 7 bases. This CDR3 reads CASSSFFSGANVLTF. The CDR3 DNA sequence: TGTGCCAGCAGTTCATTTTTCTCTGGGGCCAACGTCCTGACTTTC.

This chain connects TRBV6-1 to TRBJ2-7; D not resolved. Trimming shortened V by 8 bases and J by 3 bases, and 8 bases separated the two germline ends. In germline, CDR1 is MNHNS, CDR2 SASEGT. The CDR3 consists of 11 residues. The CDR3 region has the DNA TGTGCCAGCCATGCAGTCTACGAGCAGTACTTC. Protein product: CASHAVYEQYF.

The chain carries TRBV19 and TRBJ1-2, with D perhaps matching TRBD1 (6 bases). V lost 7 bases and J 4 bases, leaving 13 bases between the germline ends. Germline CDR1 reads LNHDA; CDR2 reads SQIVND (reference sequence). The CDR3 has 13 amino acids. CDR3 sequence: CASIATGFYGYTF. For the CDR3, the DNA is TGTGCCAGTATCGCGACAGGATTCTATGGCTACACCTTC. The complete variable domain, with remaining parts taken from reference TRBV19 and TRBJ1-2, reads DGGITQSPKYLFRKEGQNVTLSCEQNLNHDAMYWYRQDPGQGLRLIYYSQIVNDFQKGDIAEGYSVSREKKESFPLTVTSAQKNPTAFYLCASIATGFYGYTFGSGTRLTVV.

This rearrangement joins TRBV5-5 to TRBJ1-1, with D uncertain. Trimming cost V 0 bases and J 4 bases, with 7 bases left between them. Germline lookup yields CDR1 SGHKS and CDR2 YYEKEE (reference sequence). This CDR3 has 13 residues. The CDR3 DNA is TGTGCCAGCAGCTTGGGGGCGCGCACTGAAGCTTTCTTT. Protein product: CASSLGARTEAFF.

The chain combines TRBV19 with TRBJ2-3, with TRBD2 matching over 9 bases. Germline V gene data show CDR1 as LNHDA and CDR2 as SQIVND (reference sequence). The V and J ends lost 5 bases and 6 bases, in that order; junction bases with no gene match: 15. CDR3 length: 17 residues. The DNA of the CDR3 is TGTGCCAGTAGTTTCTTAAGAGGAGCGGGAGGTATGGATACGCAGTATTTT. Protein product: CASSFLRGAGGMDTQYF.